The next 11 T cell receptor beta chains were all read from a single sample in a study of T cell repertoires in cytomegalovirus infection. TCRdb called the reads again in MiXCR, with one record for every CDR3 protein. Of 550,000 to 700,000 distinct CDR3 sequences in the sample, 40% were seen once. For these TCRs, the target antigens are not known. The sample in question was cultured PBMCs, obtained from culture after CMV antigen stimulation. The origin of the receptors is a human donor in good health (CMV status not recorded). Some clones in this sample may be carry-over from other donors' samples.

The chain combines TRBV28 with TRBJ2-1, with D perhaps matching TRBD1 or TRBD2 (5 bases each). Deletions cut 5 bases from V and 0 bases from J, with 17 bases between. CDR1 MDHEN and CDR2 SYDVKM come from the germline V gene. The CDR3 is 17 residues long. CDR3 in amino acids: CASSPSGLTRSYNEQFF. CDR3 in DNA: TGTGCCAGCAGTCCGTCGGGGCTCACCCGCTCCTACAATGAGCAGTTCTTC.

The chain joins TRBV6-6 to TRBJ2-1; 7 bases line up with TRBD2. The CDR3 has 18 amino acids. The germline CDR1 and CDR2 sequences are MNHNY and SVGAGI (reference sequence). With V trimmed by 8 bases and J by 7 bases, 23 bases remained unmatched. The CDR3 DNA reads as TGTGCCAGCCGGTTTGGACTAGAAGTCGGGGATACAGCGAATGAGCAGTTCTTC. It yields the protein CASRFGLEVGDTANEQFF.

A single count supports this clonotype. The chain is built from TRBV19 and TRBJ2-2; 7 bases map to TRBD2. Germline loops: CDR1 LNHDA, CDR2 SQIVND (reference sequence). V lost 7 bases to trimming and J lost 7 bases; unmatched junction nucleotides: 12. The CDR3 spans 15 residues. The CDR3 DNA is TGTGCCAGTAAATGGGGGACTACGGTTTACGGGGAGCTGTTTTTT. Translating it yields CASKWGTTVYGELFF.

A few counts support this clonotype. This chain uses TRBV7-9 with TRBJ1-6; 11 bases are shared with TRBD1. Germline lookup yields CDR1 SEHNR and CDR2 FQNEAQ (reference sequence). J was trimmed by 6 bases and V by 6 bases; bases with no gene match: 4. The CDR3 totals 15 residues. The CDR3 DNA sequence: TGTGCCAGCAGAAGGACAGGGGGCGTTAATTCACCCCTCCACTTT. Amino acids: CASRRTGGVNSPLHF.

The chain has TRBV24-1 and TRBJ1-4, with 9 bases that match TRBD1. This CDR3 is built from 15 residues. The junction had 6 bases not matched to a gene; V was cut back by 4 bases and J by 7 bases. Germline CDR1 KGHDR, CDR2 SFDVKD. In nucleotides, the CDR3 is TGTGCCACCAGTGAATCCGGGACAGGGTTTGAAAAACTGTTTTTT. Amino acid sequence: CATSESGTGFEKLFF.

The table lists this clonotype with a few counts. CDR3 DNA: TGTGCCAGCAGGACAGGGGGACAGGAGACCCAGTACTTC. This encodes CASRTGGQETQYF. V usage is TRBV7-9 and J usage is TRBJ2-5, with TRBD1 matching 9 bases. Germline loops: CDR1 SEHNR, CDR2 FQNEAQ (reference sequence). The ends lost 6 bases at V and 5 bases at J; junction bases unmatched: 4. The CDR3 has 13 amino acids.

J is TRBJ2-5 and V is TRBV6-2 or TRBV6-3; D perhaps matches TRBD1 (5 bases). CDR3 length: 13 amino acids. Germline CDR1 is MNHEY and CDR2 is SVGEGT. Trimming pared 7 bases from V and 2 bases from J, leaving 11 bases between. CDR3 nucleotide sequence: TGTGCCAGCACGTCAGGGCAACAAGAGACCCAGTACTTC. Encoded protein: CASTSGQQETQYF.

This clonotype was observed a few times. The chain employs TRBV12-3 or TRBV12-4 and TRBJ2-5, with TRBD1 as a possible D gene (5 bases). V was trimmed by 3 bases and J by 5 bases, leaving 13 bases between them. The CDR3 has 14 residues. The CDR3 loop is CASSFGQGRETQYF. CDR3 coding DNA: TGTGCCAGCAGTTTCGGGCAGGGCCGGGAGACCCAGTACTTC.

This chain uses TRBV6-1 with TRBJ1-2; D might be TRBD1 (6 bases). CDR1 is MNHNS and CDR2 is SASEGT in the germline V gene. CDR3 size: 16 residues. V lost 5 bases and J lost 0, with 16 bases in between. The CDR3 nucleotides are TGTGCCAGCAGTTACGAAGACAGGCGAGCTAACTATGGCTACACCTTC. Amino acid sequence: CASSYEDRRANYGYTF.

J is TRBJ2-7 and V is TRBV27; 12 nucleotides line up with TRBD2. Trimming took 6 bases from V and 3 from J; bases not matched to a gene: 6. From germline, CDR1 is MNHEY and CDR2 SMNVEV (reference sequence). The CDR3 is made up of 15 amino acids. Here the CDR3 reads CASRVGTSGFYEQYF. The CDR3 DNA reads TGTGCCAGCAGAGTCGGGACTAGCGGGTTCTACGAGCAGTACTTC.

The rearrangement uses TRBV4-1 and TRBJ2-1, with 8 bases identical to TRBD2. The germline CDR1 and CDR2 sequences are MGHRA and YSYEKL. Trimming at V came to 0 bases and at J to 8 bases, leaving 18 bases not matched to a gene. This CDR3 spans 19 amino acids. This CDR3 reads CASSQDIPGLVVQLYEQFF. CDR3 nucleotide sequence: TGCGCCAGCAGCCAAGATATACCGGGACTAGTAGTTCAACTGTATGAGCAGTTCTTC.